This T cell receptor beta chain appears in the sequencing data of a study of early T cells in non-severe SARS-CoV-2 infection. On the study more broadly: Sequenced bulk RNA came from whole blood that was unsorted, and chains were unpaired.

The CDR3 is made up of 13 amino acids. Trimming left V 4 bases short and J 1 base short, with 5 bases between. The germline V gene encodes CDR1 SGHDT and CDR2 YYEEEE. Points from the study as a whole: Comparison of clonotypes with VDJdb favored anti-spike CD8 responses while missing private and CD4 specificities.

Individual cDNA molecules were tagged with unique molecular identifiers. TCRdb ran MiXCR on the 5' RACE reads and lists one entry per CDR3 protein. The table lists about 76,000 distinct CDR3 sequences, 11% of them singletons, with about 4.8% in the top ten. Of note for this clonotype: Its antigen is as yet unknown.

The chain joins TRBV5-6 to TRBJ2-2; D not resolved. The source is an adult who was a healthcare worker with PCR-confirmed SARS-CoV-2 infection or an uninfected control (not recorded which). Source material: whole blood. The chain's CDR3 is CASSAMNTGELFF. CDR3 nucleotides: TGTGCCAGCAGCGCCATGAACACCGGGGAGCTGTTTTTT.